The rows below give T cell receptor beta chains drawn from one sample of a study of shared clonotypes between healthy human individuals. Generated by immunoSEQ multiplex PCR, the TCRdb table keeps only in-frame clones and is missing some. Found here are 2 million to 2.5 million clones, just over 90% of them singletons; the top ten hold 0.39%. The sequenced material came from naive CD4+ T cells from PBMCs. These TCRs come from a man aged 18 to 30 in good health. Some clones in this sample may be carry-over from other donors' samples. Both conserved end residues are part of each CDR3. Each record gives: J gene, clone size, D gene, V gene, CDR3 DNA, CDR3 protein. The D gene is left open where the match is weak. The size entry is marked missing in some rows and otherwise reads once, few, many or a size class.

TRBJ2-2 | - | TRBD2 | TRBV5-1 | TGCGCCAGCAGCTTGAGTGGGAGGGCGATCACCGGGGAGCTGTTTTTT | CASSLSGRAITGELFF
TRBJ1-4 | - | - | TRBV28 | TGTGCCAGCAAAAACAGGGTAAATGAAAAACTGTTTTTT | CASKNRVNEKLFF
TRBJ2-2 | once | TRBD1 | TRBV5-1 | TGCGCCAGCAGCCCTATGATGGGACAGGTCGTGGAGGGGAACACCGGGGAGCTGTTTTTT | CASSPMMGQVVEGNTGELFF
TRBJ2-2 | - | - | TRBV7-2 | TGTGCCAGCAGCCCACGGTGGGGGGAGCTGTTTTTT | CASSPRWGELFF
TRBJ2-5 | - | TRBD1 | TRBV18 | TGTGCCAGCTCACCAATGTCGGCAGGGGGCGCGGAGACCCAGTACTTC | CASSPMSAGGAETQYF
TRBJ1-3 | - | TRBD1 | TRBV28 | TGTGCCAGCAGCGAAAAAAGAAGGGGGCCCGGAAACACCATATATTTT | CASSEKRRGPGNTIYF
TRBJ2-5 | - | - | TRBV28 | TGTGCCAGCAGTTTTCCGGCAGGACAGACCCAGTACTTC | CASSFPAGQTQYF
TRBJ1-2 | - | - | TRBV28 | TGTGCCAGCAGTTTGGGTGGGACCTATGGCTACACCTTC | CASSLGGTYGYTF
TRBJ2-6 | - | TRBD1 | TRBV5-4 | TGTGCCAGCAGCTTCGGGCTAGGGGGCGCTGGGGCCAACGTCCTGACTTTC | CASSFGLGGAGANVLTF
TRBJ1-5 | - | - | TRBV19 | TGTGCCAGTAGTACGCGGTTCAGGGATAGCAATCAGCCCCAGCATTTT | CASSTRFRDSNQPQHF
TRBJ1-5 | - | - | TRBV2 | TGTGCCAGCAGTGACAGGGTTAGCAATCAGCCCCAGCATTTT | CASSDRVSNQPQHF
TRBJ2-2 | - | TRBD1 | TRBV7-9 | TGTGCCAGCAGCTTAGGGTACGACAGGGTCACCGGGGAGCTGTTTTTT | CASSLGYDRVTGELFF
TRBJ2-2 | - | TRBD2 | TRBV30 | TGTGCCTGGAGTATAGCGGGGTCCACCGGGGAGCTGTTTTTT | CAWSIAGSTGELFF
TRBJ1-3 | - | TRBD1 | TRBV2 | TGTGCCAGCAGGAGGGACAGGGGTACTTCTGGAAACACCATATATTTT | CASRRDRGTSGNTIYF
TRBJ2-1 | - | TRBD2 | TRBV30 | TGTGCCTGGAGCGGTTCTAGCGGGAGTCTGGGCAATTCCTACAATGAGCAGTTCTTC | CAWSGSSGSLGNSYNEQFF
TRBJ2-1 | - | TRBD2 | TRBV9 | TGTGCCAGCAGCGTAGCAATAGCGGGAGGAAGGAATGAGCAGTTCTTC | CASSVAIAGGRNEQFF
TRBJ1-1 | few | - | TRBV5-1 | TGCGCCAGCAGCTTGGCTGACGCGCCGGACACTGAAGCTTTCTTT | CASSLADAPDTEAFF
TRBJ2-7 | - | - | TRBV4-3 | TGCGCCAGCAGCGCCCGATCTATAACGGACGAGCAGTACTTC | CASSARSITDEQYF
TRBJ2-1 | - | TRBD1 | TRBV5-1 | TGCGCCAGCAGCTCCGTACCCGGGACAGTGGGTAATGAGCAGTTCTTC | CASSSVPGTVGNEQFF
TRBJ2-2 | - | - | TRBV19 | TGTGCCAGTAGTTTCGACAGGATGTTCAACACCGGGGAGCTGTTTTTT | CASSFDRMFNTGELFF
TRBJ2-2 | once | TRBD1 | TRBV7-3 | TGTGCCAGCAGCCTCAACAGGGGAGAGCTGTTTTTT | CASSLNRGELFF
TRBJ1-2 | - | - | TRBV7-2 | TGTGCCAGCAGCCCGGGGGTCTCCGGCTACACCTTC | CASSPGVSGYTF
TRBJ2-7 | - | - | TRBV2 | TGTGCCAGCAGAGGAGGCTCCTACGAGCAGTACTTC | CASRGGSYEQYF
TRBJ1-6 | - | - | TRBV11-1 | TGTGCCAGCAGCCAGCAGGAACAGACCTCCCTCCACTTT | CASSQQEQTSLHF
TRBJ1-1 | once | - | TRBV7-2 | TGTGCCAGCAGCTTGGCCAGACACCAGGGTGGCACTGAAGCTTTCTTT | CASSLARHQGGTEAFF
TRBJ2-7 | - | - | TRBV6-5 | TGTGCCAGCAGTTACGACGGGACCTACGAGCAGTACTTC | CASSYDGTYEQYF
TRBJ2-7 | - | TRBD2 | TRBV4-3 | TGCGCCAGCAGCCGAGAGTTTAGGGGTGCTAGCGGGGCCTCCTACGAGCAGTACTTC | CASSREFRGASGASYEQYF
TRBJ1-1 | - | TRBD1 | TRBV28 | TGTGCCAGCAGTTTGGGACAGGTTTGGACTGAAGCTTTCTTT | CASSLGQVWTEAFF
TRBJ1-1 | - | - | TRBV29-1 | TGCAGCGTTTCTGGACAGCTTGGTGACACTGAAGCTTTCTTT | CSVSGQLGDTEAFF